One and the same sample provided the 17 T cell receptor beta chains below, sequenced in a study of neurological immune-mediated disorders. TCRdb re-called the 5' RACE reads with MiXCR, one entry per CDR3 protein. The table lists 65,000 to 85,000 distinct CDR3 sequences, 5.5% to 6.5% of them singletons. This sample's time point: longitudinal time-point 2. What was sequenced was PBMCs. The source of these receptors is a woman aged 55-75 years with multiple sclerosis.

There are many counts of this clonotype. The chain recombines TRBV5-5 with TRBJ1-2; D is undetermined. V shed 4 bases and J shed 4 bases, with 17 bases lying between them. The germline CDR1 and CDR2 sequences are SGHKS and YYEKEE (reference sequence). CDR3 size: 15 residues. The CDR3 here is CASSLVISAIYGYTF. As DNA, the CDR3 is TGTGCCAGCAGCCTTGTCATCTCAGCGATCTATGGCTACACCTTC.

This clonotype appeared many times. The genes are TRBV5-6 and TRBJ1-2, with TRBD1 matching 7 bases. Trimming at V came to 4 bases and at J to 6 bases, leaving 12 bases not matched to a gene. The CDR3 totals 15 residues. Germline V gene lookup returns CDR1 SGHDT and CDR2 YYEEEE. The CDR3 protein is CASSQPQQGPDGYTF. For the CDR3, the DNA is TGTGCCAGCAGCCAACCTCAACAGGGGCCAGATGGCTACACCTTC.

Ten or more counts support this clonotype. V gene TRBV6-6 combines with J gene TRBJ1-2; 7 nucleotides match TRBD1. V shed 7 bases, J shed 6 bases, and the junction held 8 bases outside the gene matches. Germline CDR1 reads MNHNY; CDR2 reads SVGAGI (reference sequence). The CDR3 loop spans 13 amino acids. CDR3 sequence reads: CASTVGQYDGYTF. The CDR3 DNA reads as TGTGCCAGCACCGTGGGACAGTATGATGGCTACACCTTC.

This clonotype turned up a few times. The CDR3 DNA is TGTGCCAGCAACCGGGACATTTCGCGGGAGACCCAGTACTTC. Translating it yields CASNRDISRETQYF. The chain uses TRBV2 and TRBJ2-5; a weak D match, TRBD1 (6 bases). The CDR3 is 14 amino acids. V lost 7 bases, J lost 5 bases, and 17 bases lay in between. Germline V gene data show CDR1 as SNHLY and CDR2 as FYNNEI.

This clonotype was seen many times. The chain carries TRBV5-1 and TRBJ2-5; 7 bases match TRBD1. The CDR3 covers 16 residues. The trim removed 0 bases at V and 5 bases at J, leaving 10 bases unmatched. Germline assignment: CDR1 SGHRS and CDR2 YFSETQ. The CDR3 bases are TGCGCCAGCAGCTTGGTGGTAGGGGGCGCATCTGAGACCCAGTACTTC. Translated: CASSLVVGGASETQYF.

This clonotype came up many times. This sequence joins TRBV5-1 and TRBJ1-1; 8 positions agree with TRBD1. Per germline, CDR1 SGHRS and CDR2 YFSETQ. The CDR3 loop spans 15 amino acids. V trimming: 4 bases; J trimming: 1 base; junction bases outside the gene matches: 6. DNA of the CDR3: TGCGCCAGCAGCAGAACCGGGACAGGGAACACTGAAGCTTTCTTT. Protein sequence: CASSRTGTGNTEAFF.

This clonotype was seen repeatedly, ten times or more. The rearrangement uses TRBV5-1 and TRBJ2-1; 7 bases line up with TRBD1. This CDR3 has 15 residues. V shed 0 bases, J shed 5 bases, and the junction held 5 bases outside the gene matches. Germline V gene lookup returns CDR1 SGHRS and CDR2 YFSETQ. In DNA form, the CDR3 reads TGCGCCAGCAGCTTGGCGCCAGGGGGTCACAATGAGCAGTTCTTC. This codes for CASSLAPGGHNEQFF.

This clonotype was picked up many times. The chain employs TRBV7-9 and TRBJ2-3; TRBD2 matches 8 bases. J gave up 5 bases and V 3 bases, and 4 bases lay outside the gene matches. Germline values: CDR1 SEHNR, CDR2 FQNEAQ (reference sequence). This CDR3 has 14 amino acids. For the CDR3, the DNA is TGTGCCAGCAGCTTGGGACTAGTTCAAGATACGCAGTATTTT. Protein: CASSLGLVQDTQYF.

This clonotype was recorded at least ten times. The chain carries TRBV28 and TRBJ1-1; D unresolved. From germline, CDR1 is MDHEN and CDR2 SYDVKM. The CDR3 spans 12 residues. V lost 9 bases to trimming and J lost 1 base, with 9 bases between them. The chain's CDR3 is CASLQRNTEAFF. As DNA, the CDR3 is TGTGCCAGTCTGCAGAGGAACACTGAAGCTTTCTTT.

This clonotype showed up just a few times. The J gene is TRBJ2-5, the V gene TRBV7-6; 11 bases agree with TRBD2. This CDR3 is built from 15 residues. The trim removed 5 bases at V and 5 bases at J, leaving 7 bases unmatched. Germline V gene data show CDR1 as SGHVS and CDR2 as FNYEAQ. The CDR3, as DNA: TGTGCCAGCAGCCTACAACTAGCGGGGGTTGAGACCCAGTACTTC. This translates into CASSLQLAGVETQYF. Supplemented by reference TRBV7-6 and TRBJ2-5, the full variable domain reads GAGVSQSPRYKVTKRGQDVALRCDPISGHVSLYWYRQALGQGPEFLTYFNYEAQQDKSGLPNDRFSAERPEGSISTLTIQRTEQRDSAMYRCASSLQLAGVETQYFGPGTRLLVL.

This clonotype was found many times. The chain couples TRBV2 to TRBJ1-6, with a possible D match to TRBD1 (5 bases). The CDR3 sequence is 15 residues long. V gave up 3 bases and J gave up 7 bases, with 13 bases separating them. Germline lookup yields CDR1 SNHLY and CDR2 FYNNEI. CDR3 amino acids: CASSELTGGNSPLHF. Written as DNA, the CDR3 is TGTGCCAGCAGTGAGTTGACGGGGGGGAATTCACCCCTCCACTTT. The entire variable domain, with the rest obtained from reference TRBV2 and TRBJ1-6, is as follows: EPEVTQTPSHQVTQMGQEVILRCVPISNHLYFYWYRQILGQKVEFLVSFYNNEISEKSEIFDDQFSVERPDGSNFTLKIRSTKLEDSAMYFCASSELTGGNSPLHFGNGTRLTVT.

The V gene is TRBV20-1, the J gene TRBJ2-7; tentatively, D is TRBD1 (5 bases). CDR1 DFQATT and CDR2 SNEGSKA come from the germline V gene (reference sequence). V shed 0 bases and J shed 8 bases, with 20 bases lying between them. CDR3 length: 15 amino acids. CDR3 nucleotides: TGCAGTGCTAGAGACCCCGGTATAGGGGTCCACCAGCAGTACTTC. Its translation is CSARDPGIGVHQQYF.

This clonotype was observed many times. The chain couples TRBV6-6 to TRBJ1-4; tentative D call: TRBD1 (5 bases). Germline V gene sequence: CDR1 MNHNY, CDR2 SVGAGI (reference sequence). The CDR3 has 15 amino acids. V lost 3 bases, J lost 4 bases, and 12 bases lay in between. CDR3 residues: CASSYIGAGNEKLFF. The CDR3 DNA follows: TGTGCCAGCAGTTATATCGGGGCCGGTAATGAAAAACTGTTTTTT.

In its sample, this clonotype was seen many times. The V gene is TRBV5-1, the J gene TRBJ2-3; 8 positions match TRBD1. The CDR3 is made up of 16 amino acids. Germline loops: CDR1 SGHRS, CDR2 YFSETQ. Trimming at V came to 0 bases and at J to 5 bases, leaving 8 bases not matched to a gene. The CDR3 here is CASSLADRGGGDTQYF. In nucleotides, the CDR3 is TGCGCCAGCAGCTTGGCCGACAGGGGCGGTGGAGATACGCAGTATTTT.

This clonotype was recorded at least ten times. The chain is built from TRBV5-1 and TRBJ2-2; D perhaps matches TRBD2 (6 bases). V was cut by 6 bases and J by 5 bases, with 14 bases left in between. The CDR3 is 14 residues long. Germline values: CDR1 SGHRS, CDR2 YFSETQ. Here the CDR3 reads CASNEGSGTGELFF. The CDR3 nucleotides read TGCGCCAGCAATGAAGGTAGCGGAACCGGGGAGCTGTTTTTT. Full variable domain (rest looked up from reference TRBV5-1 and TRBJ2-2): KAGVTQTPRYLIKTRGQQVTLSCSPISGHRSVSWYQQTPGQGLQFLFEYFSETQRNKGNFPGRFSGRQFSNSRSEMNVSTLELGDSALYLCASNEGSGTGELFFGEGSRLTVL.

Ten or more counts support this clonotype. The rearrangement uses TRBV20-1 and TRBJ1-1, with D perhaps TRBD1 (6 bases). Trimming cost V 0 bases and J 4 bases, with 15 bases left between them. Germline CDR1 reads DFQATT; CDR2 reads SNEGSKA (reference sequence). This CDR3 contains 15 residues. CDR3 coding DNA: TGCAGTGCTAGAGATATACAGGGAGGGGTCACTGAAGCTTTCTTT. Translation: CSARDIQGGVTEAFF.

This clonotype was counted at least ten times. The chain employs TRBV12-3 or TRBV12-4 and TRBJ2-7, with a possible D match to TRBD1 (5 bases). The V and J ends lost 5 bases and 2 bases respectively, with 13 bases between them. This CDR3 has 14 residues. The CDR3 region is CASSIQGLAYEQYF. In nucleotides, the CDR3 is TGTGCCAGCAGTATTCAGGGATTGGCCTACGAGCAGTACTTC.